These 23 T cell receptor beta chains share one sample of origin, sequenced in a study of CD4 T cells in relation to SARS-CoV-2 and coronaviruses. These receptors' antigens are unknown. CD4+ T cells from unexposed donors were obtained before the COVID-19 pandemic (2011-2018). After approximately 10 days of culture, CD4+ T cells were isolated. Sequencing used immunoSEQ multiplex PCR; TCRdb keeps in-frame clones, though not all of them. This table has 20,000 to 25,000 clones, about 60% appearing once. What was sequenced was CD4+ T cells from PBMCs, cultured in vitro. These receptors were taken from a human donor in good health.

This chain connects TRBV6-5 to TRBJ1-5; D is unresolved. The CDR3 covers 15 residues. Trimming took off 3 bases at V and 0 bases at J, with 9 bases between the two ends. Germline V gene data show CDR1 as MNHEY and CDR2 as SVGAGI. The CDR3, as DNA: TGTGCCAGCAGTTATCGAGGTCCTAGCAATCAGCCCCAGCATTTT. Encoded protein: CASSYRGPSNQPQHF.

This clone appeared once. This rearrangement joins TRBV10-2 to TRBJ2-3; TRBD2 might be the D (6 bases). The CDR3 contains 16 residues. CDR1 and CDR2 (germline): WSHSY, SAAADI. Trimming took off 2 bases at V and 4 bases at J, with 16 bases between the two ends. CDR3 loop: CASSELPGRRADTQYF. The CDR3 DNA follows: TGCGCCAGCAGTGAGCTCCCCGGGAGAAGGGCAGATACGCAGTATTTT.

The chain joins TRBV11-3 to TRBJ2-5; 12 bases match TRBD2. The CDR3 runs 17 residues. The junction had 7 bases not matched to a gene; V was cut back by 5 bases and J by 0 bases. Germline CDR1 reads SGHNT; CDR2 reads YENEEA. The CDR3 protein is CASSPGLAGMYQETQYF. In nucleotides, the CDR3 is TGTGCCAGCAGCCCCGGACTAGCGGGGATGTACCAAGAGACCCAGTACTTC.

The V gene is TRBV28, the J gene TRBJ2-7; 11 positions agree with TRBD2. The germline V gene has CDR1 MDHEN and CDR2 SYDVKM. The ends lost 4 bases at V and 4 bases at J; junction bases unmatched: 6. This CDR3 is 15 amino acids long. The chain's CDR3 is CASSSSGTSGYEQYF. CDR3 coding DNA: TGTGCCAGCAGTTCGTCCGGGACTAGCGGTTACGAGCAGTACTTC. The full variable domain, in which reference TRBV28 and TRBJ2-7 provide the parts outside the CDR3, is DVKVTQSSRYLVKRTGEKVFLECVQDMDHENMFWYRQDPGLGLRLIYFSYDVKMKEKGDIPEGYSVSREKKERFSLILESASTNQTSMYLCASSSSGTSGYEQYFGPGTRLTVT.

The chain employs TRBV11-2 and TRBJ1-1; D is ambiguous. V shed 1 base and J shed 1 base, with 7 bases lying between them. Germline values: CDR1 SGHAT, CDR2 FQNNGV. CDR3 length: 14 amino acids. The CDR3 nucleotides read TGTGCCAGCAGCTTAGTTGGGCCGAACACTGAAGCTTTCTTT. It specifies CASSLVGPNTEAFF.

This clone turned up a few times. The chain combines TRBV10-3 with TRBJ2-7; D is possibly TRBD1 (5 bases). The CDR3 has 12 amino acids. Germline V CDR1 and CDR2: ENHRY, SYGVKD. V gave up 10 bases and J gave up 0 bases, with 10 bases separating them. The CDR3 spells CATKQDSYEQYF. The CDR3 DNA reads as TGTGCCACAAAACAGGACTCCTACGAGCAGTACTTC.

V and J are TRBV19 and TRBJ2-7; 9 bases are shared with TRBD2. The CDR3 has 15 amino acids. The J segment lost 0 bases and the V segment lost 5 bases, leaving 5 bases of the junction unmatched. Germline assignment: CDR1 LNHDA and CDR2 SQIVND (reference sequence). The CDR3 nucleotides read TGTGCCAGTAGTGCCCCTAGCGGGGTCTCCTACGAGCAGTACTTC. This gives the protein CASSAPSGVSYEQYF.

This clone was found a few times. The CDR3 DNA follows: TGTGCCAGCAGCCCAAGGACGGGCTTGGGGGCCCTCCACTTT. Its protein is CASSPRTGLGALHF. This sequence joins TRBV3-1 (or the pseudogene TRBV3-2) and TRBJ1-6, with D possibly matching TRBD1 (5 bases). The CDR3 runs 14 residues. V lost 4 bases to trimming and J lost 14 bases, with 18 bases between them. Germline-derived CDR1 and CDR2 are LGHDT and YNNKEL (reference sequence).

The rearrangement joins TRBV7-3 to TRBJ2-2; no clear D gene. Between the trimmed V and J ends, which lost 3 bases and 4 bases, there was a span of 3 bases. CDR3 size: 12 residues. CDR1 and CDR2 (germline): SGHTA, FQGTGA. The CDR3 reads CASSFGTGELFF. The CDR3 nucleotides are TGTGCCAGCAGCTTCGGCACCGGGGAGCTGTTTTTT. The full variable domain, completed using reference TRBV7-3 and TRBJ2-2, is GAGVSQTPSNKVTEKGKYVELRCDPISGHTALYWYRQSLGQGPEFLIYFQGTGAADDSGLPNDRFFAVRPEGSVSTLKIQRTERGDSAVYLCASSFGTGELFFGEGSRLTVL.

This clone came up a few times. The chain has TRBV5-1 and TRBJ1-1; no clear D. The CDR3 extends over 13 amino acids. Germline assignment: CDR1 SGHRS and CDR2 YFSETQ. Trimming cost V 0 bases and J 3 bases, with 6 bases left between them. CDR3 nucleotide sequence: TGCGCCAGCAGCTTGGAACGGCACACTGAAGCTTTCTTT. Protein sequence: CASSLERHTEAFF.

This chain uses TRBV18 with TRBJ2-1; 7 nucleotides agree with TRBD2. The CDR3 contains 16 residues. Germline V CDR1 and CDR2: KGHSH, LQKENI. The J segment lost 9 bases and the V segment lost 1 base, leaving 12 bases of the junction unmatched. Here the CDR3 reads CASSPRSGGMGGEQFF. CDR3 nucleotide sequence: TGTGCCAGCTCACCACGGTCGGGGGGTATGGGCGGTGAGCAGTTCTTC.

This clone has just a few counts. J is TRBJ1-3 and V is TRBV29-1; TRBD1 might be the D (5 bases). This CDR3 region has 13 residues. With 6 bases removed from V and 0 bases from J, the gap between germline ends came to 9 bases. Germline CDR1 is SQVTM and CDR2 is ANQGSEA. The DNA for the CDR3 is TGCAGCGTCTCCGACAGCTCTGGAAACACCATATATTTT. Translation gives CSVSDSSGNTIYF.

This clone was counted only a few times. This sequence joins TRBV9 and TRBJ2-1; tentatively, D is TRBD1 (7 bases). The CDR3 loop spans 14 amino acids. Germline V CDR1 and CDR2: SGDLS, YYNGEE. V was cut by 4 bases and J by 5 bases, with 13 bases left in between. For the CDR3, the DNA is TGTGCCAGCAGCTCCATCAGGGGGGACAATGAGCAGTTCTTC. Its translation: CASSSIRGDNEQFF. Full variable domain (rest looked up from reference TRBV9 and TRBJ2-1): DSGVTQTPKHLITATGQRVTLRCSPRSGDLSVYWYQQSLDQGLQFLIQYYNGEERAKGNILERFSAQQFPDLHSELNLSSLELGDSALYFCASSSIRGDNEQFFGPGTRLTVL.

This rearrangement joins TRBV7-9 to TRBJ2-1; a weak D match, TRBD2 (7 bases). Germline V gene lookup returns CDR1 SEHNR and CDR2 FQNEAQ (reference sequence). Between the trimmed V and J ends, which lost 4 bases and 2 bases, there was a span of 18 bases. The CDR3 is made up of 17 amino acids. The CDR3: CASSSPGGGGPYNEQFF. In DNA, the CDR3 is TGTGCCAGCAGCTCCCCGGGGGGCGGGGGCCCCTACAATGAGCAGTTCTTC.

In this sample, this clone turned up a few times. At one of its ends the junction is not consistent with the germline gene, which may arise from a read error. V and J are TRBV2 and TRBJ2-3; 11 bases are shared with TRBD2. The germline V gene has CDR1 SNHLY and CDR2 FYNNEI. This CDR3 region has 11 residues. CDR3 sequence: CASTLAGGRNF. The CDR3 DNA reads TGTGCCAGCACCCTAGCGGGAGGCCGCAATTTT.

The chain uses TRBV7-3 and TRBJ2-1, with 8 bases identical to TRBD2. The junction had 4 bases not matched to a gene; V was cut back by 2 bases and J by 7 bases. CDR1 SGHTA and CDR2 FQGTGA come from the germline V gene. CDR3 size: 14 residues. The CDR3 is CASSLAGGSNEQFF. DNA of the CDR3: TGTGCCAGCAGCTTAGCGGGAGGATCAAATGAGCAGTTCTTC. The variable domain in full, completed from reference TRBV7-3 and TRBJ2-1, reads GAGVSQTPSNKVTEKGKYVELRCDPISGHTALYWYRQSLGQGPEFLIYFQGTGAADDSGLPNDRFFAVRPEGSVSTLKIQRTERGDSAVYLCASSLAGGSNEQFFGPGTRLTVL.

The chain uses TRBV18 and TRBJ2-1; TRBD1 aligns across 10 bases. The CDR3 has 15 amino acids. Germline values: CDR1 KGHSH, CDR2 LQKENI. Trimming removed 3 bases from V and 8 bases from J; junction bases left unmatched: 7. This chain's CDR3 is CASSPTGQGSDEQFF. CDR3 bases: TGTGCCAGCTCACCTACGGGACAGGGGTCCGATGAGCAGTTCTTC.

V gene TRBV6-2 or TRBV6-3 combines with J gene TRBJ2-2, with D possibly TRBD2 on 6 matching bases. V was pared by 4 bases and J by 6 bases, with 18 bases between. CDR3 length equals 16 residues. Germline V gene lookup returns CDR1 MNHEY and CDR2 SVGEGT. The CDR3 nucleotides read TGTGCCAGCAGTTGGGACTGGGAACTTTTGGCCGGGGAGCTGTTTTTT. Its translation is CASSWDWELLAGELFF.

This chain joins TRBV2 and TRBJ2-3, with a possible D match to TRBD2 (5 bases). The CDR3 runs to 13 residues. Germline V CDR1 and CDR2: SNHLY, FYNNEI. Trimming removed 6 bases at V and 8 bases at J, with 15 bases between. The CDR3 DNA sequence: TGTGCCAGCAGCCCCCGGCCGGGATCTACGCAGTATTTT. Translating it yields CASSPRPGSTQYF.

This chain connects TRBV16 to TRBJ1-5, with D unresolved. Germline V gives CDR1 KGHSY, CDR2 FQNENV. This CDR3 has 14 residues. The V end was cut by 2 bases, the J end by 3 bases, with 8 bases between. The CDR3 loop is CASSQAQNNQPQHF. The CDR3 region has the DNA TGTGCCAGCAGCCAAGCACAGAACAATCAGCCCCAGCATTTT.

The rearrangement joins TRBV7-2 to TRBJ2-5; D is uncertain. The CDR3 sequence is 13 residues long. Germline lookup yields CDR1 SGHTA and CDR2 FQGNSA. Trimming pared 4 bases from V and 2 bases from J, leaving 8 bases between. CDR3 DNA: TGTGCCAGCAGCTCTACCCTACAAGAGACCCAGTACTTC. This gives the protein CASSSTLQETQYF.

V usage is TRBV7-6 and J usage is TRBJ1-4; TRBD1 agrees at 10 bases. Germline CDR1 reads SGHVS; CDR2 reads FNYEAQ. Germline trimming cut 6 bases from V and 6 bases from J; bases unmatched to any gene: 4. The CDR3 extends over 14 amino acids. The CDR3 sequence: CASSSGTGDEKLFF. The CDR3 DNA is TGTGCCAGCAGTTCCGGGACAGGGGATGAAAAACTGTTTTTT.

The gene calls are TRBV4-2 and TRBJ1-4; TRBD1 agrees at 8 bases. This CDR3 region has 16 residues. Germline CDR1 is LGHNA and CDR2 is YNFKEQ. After removal of 0 bases from V and 4 bases from J, the junction contained 4 bases not matched to a gene. The CDR3 sequence is CASSQEGGQGNEKLFF. The CDR3, as DNA: TGTGCCAGCAGCCAAGAAGGAGGACAGGGTAATGAAAAACTGTTTTTT.